Following are 5 T cell receptor beta chains from one sample sequenced in a study of low-dose radiotherapy and immunotherapy resistance in tumors. TRAV- and TRBV-specific primers, spanning alpha and beta chains, primed first-strand cDNA. TCR amplification involved approximately 20 PCR cycles with a constant-region primer and V-primer adapter. TCRdb called the reads again in MiXCR, with one record for every CDR3 protein. Of roughly 8,700 distinct CDR3 sequences in the sample, roughly three quarters are singletons; the top ten hold roughly 7.1%. Source of these receptors: a human donor with advanced metastatic prostate, ovarian, gallbladder or colorectal cancer (not recorded which). This table probably holds off-target reads from a library built for another chain.

The V gene is TRBV9, the J gene TRBJ2-7, with 7 bases fitting TRBD1. Germline CDR1 reads SGDLS; CDR2 reads YYNGEE. The CDR3 totals 14 residues. J lost 1 base, V lost 4 bases, and 5 bases had no gene match. CDR3 nucleotide sequence: TGTGCCAGCAGCCCCGGGGACAGTTCCTACGAGCAGTACTTC. Translation: CASSPGDSSYEQYF.

The chain is built from TRBV29-1 and TRBJ2-5; D possibly corresponds to TRBD1 (6 bases). Trimming left V 3 bases short and J 8 bases short, with 10 bases between. The CDR3 runs 11 residues. Per germline, CDR1 SQVTM and CDR2 ANQGSEA. CDR3 DNA: TGCAGCGTTGACAGGGGAGTTACCCAGTACTTC. Translated: CSVDRGVTQYF. The full variable domain, in which reference TRBV29-1 and TRBJ2-5 provide the parts outside the CDR3, is SAVISQKPSRDICQRGTSLTIQCQVDSQVTMMFWYRQQPGQSLTLIATANQGSEATYESGFVIDKFPISRPNLTFSTLTVSNMSPEDSSIYLCSVDRGVTQYFGPGTRLLVL.

This clonotype was detected only a few times. The CDR3 sequence is CSVEDREPAKETQYF. The CDR3 DNA reads TGCAGCGTTGAAGATCGGGAACCCGCGAAAGAGACCCAGTACTTC. The rearrangement uses TRBV29-1 and TRBJ2-5; tentative D call: TRBD2 (5 bases). The CDR3 spans 15 residues. Looked up from germline, CDR1 is SQVTM and CDR2 is ANQGSEA. Trimming stripped 0 bases from V and 3 bases from J, with 14 bases between.

J is TRBJ2-1 and V is TRBV19; D is perhaps TRBD2 (6 bases). Germline lookup yields CDR1 LNHDA and CDR2 SQIVND (reference sequence). V shed 4 bases and J shed 8 bases, with 15 bases lying between them. The CDR3 is made up of 14 amino acids. The CDR3 nucleotides are TGTGCCAGTAGTACAGAGGAGGGGATTGATGAGCAGTTCTTC. The encoded protein is CASSTEEGIDEQFF.

The chain employs TRBV28 and TRBJ1-2; D unclear. Per the germline V gene, CDR1 is MDHEN and CDR2 is SYDVKM. This CDR3 contains 15 residues. V lost 2 bases and J 4 bases, leaving 14 bases between the germline ends. As DNA, the CDR3 is TGTGCCAGCAGTTTAGGGCGGCGGGCCGGCTATGGCTACACCTTC. Translated: CASSLGRRAGYGYTF.